Included here is one TCR beta chain sequence, with context. This entry is derived from a study of Ad26.COV2.S vaccination and SARS-CoV-2 variants. Clones were read by immunoSEQ multiplex PCR, and TCRdb kept only the in-frame ones, dropping some. This sample carries about 680,000 clones, roughly nine tenths of them seen once, and the ten largest clones take about 1.5%. Indicated treatment: some 20 received Ad26.COV2.S at low or high dose, single or two shots; 5 received placebo; per-sample allocation not given. The samples date from day 63 after the first vaccine or placebo injection. CDR3 length: 15 amino acids. Germline CDR1 is MNHEY and CDR2 is SMNVEV (reference sequence). V lost 7 bases, J lost 0 bases, and 10 bases lay in between.

This TCR was recovered from a person aged 18-65 years who received the Ad26.COV2.S COVID-19 vaccine or a placebo. The rearrangement links TRBV27 to TRBJ1-6; D not resolved. The starting material was peripheral blood, obtained in a trial of Ad26.COV2.S vaccine versus placebo. CDR3 residues: CASTPLGSYNSPLHF. CDR3 nucleotide sequence: TGTGCCAGCACCCCCCTGGGCTCCTATAATTCACCCCTCCACTTT.